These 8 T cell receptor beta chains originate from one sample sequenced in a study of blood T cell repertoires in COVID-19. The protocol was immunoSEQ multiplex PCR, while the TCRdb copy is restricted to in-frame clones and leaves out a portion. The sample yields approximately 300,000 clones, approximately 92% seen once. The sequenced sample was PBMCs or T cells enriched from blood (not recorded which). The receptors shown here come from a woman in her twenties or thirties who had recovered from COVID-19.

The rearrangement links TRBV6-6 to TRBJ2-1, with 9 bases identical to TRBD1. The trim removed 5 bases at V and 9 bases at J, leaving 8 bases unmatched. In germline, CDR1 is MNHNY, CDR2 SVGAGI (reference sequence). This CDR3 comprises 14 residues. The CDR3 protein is CASSTQGATGEQFF. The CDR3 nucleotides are TGTGCCAGCAGTACACAGGGGGCTACAGGTGAGCAGTTCTTC.

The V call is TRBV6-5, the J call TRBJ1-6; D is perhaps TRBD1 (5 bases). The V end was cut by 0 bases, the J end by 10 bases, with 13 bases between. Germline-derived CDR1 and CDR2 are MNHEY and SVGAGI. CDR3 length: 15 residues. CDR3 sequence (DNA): TGTGCCAGCAGTTACTCAGGGGCAATGCAATCACCCCTCCACTTT. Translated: CASSYSGAMQSPLHF.

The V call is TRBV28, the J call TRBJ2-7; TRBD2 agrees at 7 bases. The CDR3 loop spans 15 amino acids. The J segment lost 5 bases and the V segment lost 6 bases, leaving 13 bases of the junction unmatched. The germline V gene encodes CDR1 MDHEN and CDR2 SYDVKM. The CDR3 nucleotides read TGTGCCAGCAGCCGACTTGGGGGGGGTGAGGACGAGCAGTACTTC. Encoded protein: CASSRLGGGEDEQYF.

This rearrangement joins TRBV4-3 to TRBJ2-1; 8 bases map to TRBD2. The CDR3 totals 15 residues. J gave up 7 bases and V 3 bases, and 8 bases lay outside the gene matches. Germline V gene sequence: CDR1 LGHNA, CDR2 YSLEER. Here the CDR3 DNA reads TGCGCCAGCAGCCAGCTGGGCGGGGGGAGGAATGAGCAGTTCTTC. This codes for CASSQLGGGRNEQFF.

The CDR3 here is CASGEGVYNSPLHF. DNA of the CDR3: TGTGCCAGCGGGGAGGGGGTATATAATTCACCCCTCCACTTT. The rearrangement joins TRBV3-1 (or the pseudogene TRBV3-2) to TRBJ1-6; D perhaps matches TRBD1 (6 bases). The V end lost 8 bases, the J end lost 4 bases, and 12 bases lay between the germline ends. CDR3 length: 14 amino acids. Germline lookup yields CDR1 LGHDT and CDR2 YNNKEL (reference sequence).

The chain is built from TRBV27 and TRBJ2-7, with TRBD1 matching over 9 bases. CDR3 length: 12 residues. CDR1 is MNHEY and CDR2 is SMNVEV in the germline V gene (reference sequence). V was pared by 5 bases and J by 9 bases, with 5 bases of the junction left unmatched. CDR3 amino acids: CASSRDRGRQYF. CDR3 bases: TGTGCCAGCAGTCGAGACAGGGGGAGGCAGTACTTC.

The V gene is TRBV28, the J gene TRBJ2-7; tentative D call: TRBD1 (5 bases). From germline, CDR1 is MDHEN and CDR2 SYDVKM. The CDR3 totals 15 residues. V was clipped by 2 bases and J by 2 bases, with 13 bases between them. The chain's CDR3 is CASSLLPDTTYEQYF. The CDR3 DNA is TGTGCCAGCAGTTTACTTCCGGACACCACCTACGAGCAGTACTTC.

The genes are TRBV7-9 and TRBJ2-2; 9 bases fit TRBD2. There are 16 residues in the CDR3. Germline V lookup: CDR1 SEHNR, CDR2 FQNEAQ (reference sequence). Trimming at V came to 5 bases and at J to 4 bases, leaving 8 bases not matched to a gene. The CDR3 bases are TGTGCCAGCAGCCCGAGACTAGCGGAGATCACCGGGGAGCTGTTTTTT. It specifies CASSPRLAEITGELFF.